This TCR beta chain was identified during a study of blood T cell repertoires in COVID-19. About the research overall: The United States, Italy and Spain were the sources of the acute and convalescent COVID-19 samples. PBMCs, B-cell-depleted T cells, or T cells provided the cDNA or gDNA that made up the material.

CDR3 size: 15 residues. Germline V CDR1 and CDR2: MNHEY, SMNVEV (reference sequence). V gave up 3 bases and J gave up 2 bases; unmatched junction bases: 7. In the authors' methods: Counts of nucleated cells, estimated from reference gene primer amplification, were obtained. TCRdb's copy holds only in-frame clones and misses some; the assay was immunoSEQ multiplex PCR. The DNA gave D and trimming, while V, J and clone size come from that table. Of about 75,000 clones detected, about 88% appear once; the ten largest clones hold roughly 20%. The rearrangement joins TRBV27 to TRBJ2-7; TRBD1 aligns across 7 bases. Sequenced material: peripheral blood. The TCR comes from a human donor in a cohort sampled during active COVID-19. CDR3 DNA sequence: TGTGCCAGCAGTTTCGCCAGACAGGGCGCCTACGAGCAGTACTTC. Its protein is CASSFARQGAYEQYF.